This T cell receptor (beta chain) derives from a study of Graves' ophthalmopathy and Graves' hyperthyroidism. Study results and limitations: Blood was where most expanded thyroid clonotypes above 0.001 frequency also turned up.

Uncontrolled infections, other autoimmune diseases, pregnancy or lactation barred patients from enrollment. Ten or more counts support this clonotype. The target antigen is unknown. RNA transcripts provided the template for amplifying TCR beta CDR3 regions. A first-round RT-PCR used HTBI primers, followed by a second-round multiplex PCR. TCRdb re-called the multiplex PCR reads with MiXCR, one entry per CDR3 protein. The table lists 400,000 or so distinct CDR3 sequences, approximately 17% of them singletons. The source is an adult woman with stable Graves' hyperthyroidism. The specimen sequenced was peripheral blood.

In DNA, the CDR3 is TGTGCCAGCAGGGACGGGACGCCCTCTGGAAACACCATATATTTT. This gives the protein CASRDGTPSGNTIYF. The V and J genes are TRBV12-3 or TRBV12-4 and TRBJ1-3; TRBD1 is a possible D gene (5 bases). Trimming removed 6 bases at V and 0 bases at J, with 12 bases between. CDR3 length: 15 residues.